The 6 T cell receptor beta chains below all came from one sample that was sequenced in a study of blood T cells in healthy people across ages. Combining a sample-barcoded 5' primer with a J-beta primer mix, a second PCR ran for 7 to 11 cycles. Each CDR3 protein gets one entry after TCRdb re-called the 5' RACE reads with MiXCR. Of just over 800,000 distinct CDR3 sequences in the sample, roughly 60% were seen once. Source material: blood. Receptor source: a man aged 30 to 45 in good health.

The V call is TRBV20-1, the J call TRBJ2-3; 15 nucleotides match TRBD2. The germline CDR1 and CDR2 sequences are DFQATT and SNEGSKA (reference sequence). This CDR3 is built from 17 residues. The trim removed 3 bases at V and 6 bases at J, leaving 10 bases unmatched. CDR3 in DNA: TGCAGTGCTAGCGGACTAGCGGGGGGGCAAGTAGGGGATACGCAGTATTTT. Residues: CSASGLAGGQVGDTQYF.

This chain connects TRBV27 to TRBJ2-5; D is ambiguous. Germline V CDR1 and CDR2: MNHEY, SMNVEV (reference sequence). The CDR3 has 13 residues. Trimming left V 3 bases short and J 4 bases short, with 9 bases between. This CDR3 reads CASSFQVGETQYF. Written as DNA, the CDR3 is TGTGCCAGCAGTTTCCAGGTCGGAGAGACCCAGTACTTC.

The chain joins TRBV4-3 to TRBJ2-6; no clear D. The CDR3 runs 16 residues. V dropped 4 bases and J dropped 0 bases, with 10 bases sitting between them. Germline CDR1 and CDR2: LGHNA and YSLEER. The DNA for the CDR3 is TGCGCCAGCAGCCCTCTTCGGACCTCTGGGGCCAACGTCCTGACTTTC. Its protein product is CASSPLRTSGANVLTF.

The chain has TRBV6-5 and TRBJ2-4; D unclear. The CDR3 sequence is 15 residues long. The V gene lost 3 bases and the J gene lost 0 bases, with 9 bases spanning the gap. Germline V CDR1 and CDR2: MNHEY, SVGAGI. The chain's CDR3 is CASSYGPPAKNIQYF. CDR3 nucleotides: TGTGCCAGCAGTTATGGACCCCCAGCCAAAAACATTCAGTACTTC.

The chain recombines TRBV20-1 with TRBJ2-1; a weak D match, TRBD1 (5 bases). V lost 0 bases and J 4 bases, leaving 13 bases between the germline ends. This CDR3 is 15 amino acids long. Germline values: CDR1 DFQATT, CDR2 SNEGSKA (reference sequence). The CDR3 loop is CSARDVGAGYNEQFF. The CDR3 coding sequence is TGCAGTGCTAGAGATGTAGGGGCCGGGTACAATGAGCAGTTCTTC.

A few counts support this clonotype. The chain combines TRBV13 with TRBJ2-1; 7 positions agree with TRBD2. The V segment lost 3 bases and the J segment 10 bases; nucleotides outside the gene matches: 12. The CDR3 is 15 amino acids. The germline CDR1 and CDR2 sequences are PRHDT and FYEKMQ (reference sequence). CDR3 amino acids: CASSFATRLAREQFF. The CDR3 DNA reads TGTGCCAGCAGCTTCGCCACCCGACTAGCAAGGGAGCAGTTCTTC.